Reported below is one T cell receptor (beta chain). CDR1 is KGHSH, CDR2 LQKENI, per germline. V lost 5 bases to trimming and J lost 3 bases, with 13 bases between them. The CDR3 runs 15 residues. In the PCR, 60 Vbeta and 13 Jbeta primers were used. Using immunoSEQ multiplex PCR, the repertoire was profiled, and TCRdb retains in-frame clones only, with some absent. The sample comprises nearly 80,000 clones, under 85% of which are singletons, and under 25% rests with the top ten. The data were taken from a study of cytomegalovirus exposure and HLA in healthy donors. Sequencing was carried out using PBMCs. The origin of this receptor is a woman aged 35 to 49 in good health and CMV-seropositive. The V gene is TRBV18, the J gene TRBJ1-4, with D maybe TRBD1 (6 bases). As DNA, the CDR3 is TGTGCCAGCTCATCCGGACAGCAAGCTAATGAAAAACTGTTTTTT. This sequence encodes CASSSGQQANEKLFF.